Listed here are 25 T cell receptor beta chains from one sample, sequenced in a study of shared clonotypes between healthy human individuals (dated by TCRdb to 2018 to 2021). Library preparation used the immunoSEQ multiplex PCR assay. This is the immuneACCESS table as TCRdb keeps it, with only in-frame sequences that have V and J called. A part of the clones is gone; compared with another copy, unresolved V genes explain less than half, and the rest is unexplained. The sample table shows under 2.5 million clones, and 92% are seen once. The ten top clones hold approximately 0.4% of the sample. The material sequenced was naive CD4+ T cells from PBMCs. What this sample's cell subset or site label stands for: CD45RA+ positively selected. All receptors come from a man between 18 and 29 years old in good health. Some clones in this sample may be carry-over from other donors' samples.

The chain joins TRBV7-2 to TRBJ2-7; 8 bases line up with TRBD2. This CDR3 spans 15 amino acids. Germline V CDR1 and CDR2: SGHTA, FQGNSA. The ends lost 3 bases at V and 4 bases at J; junction bases unmatched: 8. For the CDR3, the DNA is TGTGCCAGCAGCTTGGGGGGACTAGGAAGTTACGAGCAGTACTTC. Translated, it gives CASSLGGLGSYEQYF. The full variable domain, its missing parts supplied by reference TRBV7-2 and TRBJ2-7, is GAGVSQSPSNKVTEKGKDVELRCDPISGHTALYWYRQSLGQGLEFLIYFQGNSAPDKSGLPSDRFSAERTGGSVSTLTIQRTQQEDSAVYLCASSLGGLGSYEQYFGPGTRLTVT.

The genes are TRBV2 and TRBJ2-1; 10 bases are shared with TRBD2. The V gene end was trimmed by 5 bases and the J gene end by 6 bases; junction bases not matched to a gene: 7. This CDR3 spans 15 amino acids. Germline CDR1 is SNHLY and CDR2 is FYNNEI. CDR3 bases: TGTGCCAGCAGTTCCCAGCGGGGGGGAGTCAATGAGCAGTTCTTC. The encoded protein is CASSSQRGGVNEQFF.

The table lists this clone with a count of one. The chain employs TRBV7-3 and TRBJ2-7; possibly TRBD2 for D (5 bases). The CDR3 runs 15 residues. Per germline, CDR1 SGHTA and CDR2 FQGTGA. Deletions cut 0 bases from V and 4 bases from J, with 13 bases between. The CDR3 spells CASSLTAASSYEQYF. In nucleotides, the CDR3 is TGTGCCAGCAGCTTAACCGCGGCTAGCTCGTACGAGCAGTACTTC.

V usage is TRBV6-6 and J usage is TRBJ2-7; D is perhaps TRBD1 or TRBD2 (5 bases each). Trimming cost V 6 bases and J 3 bases, with 9 bases left between them. The CDR3 loop spans 12 amino acids. Germline V gene lookup returns CDR1 MNHNY and CDR2 SVGAGI (reference sequence). The CDR3 bases are TGTGCCAGCAGGGGGGTAAACTACGAGCAGTACTTC. Amino acid sequence: CASRGVNYEQYF.

The chain links TRBV9 to TRBJ1-2, with TRBD1 as a possible D gene (5 bases). Germline-derived CDR1 and CDR2 are SGDLS and YYNGEE. Trimming cost V 2 bases and J 5 bases, with 10 bases left between them. This CDR3 has 13 residues. Here the CDR3 reads CASSVRDGYGYTF. CDR3 coding DNA: TGTGCCAGCAGCGTTAGGGACGGATATGGCTACACCTTC.

The rearrangement uses TRBV9 and TRBJ2-3; perhaps D is TRBD1 or TRBD2 (5 bases each). The V end lost 7 bases, the J end lost 2 bases, and 14 bases lay between the germline ends. Germline V CDR1 and CDR2: SGDLS, YYNGEE. The CDR3 is made up of 14 amino acids. For the CDR3, the DNA is TGTGCCAGCGTCCGGGACCTAAACACAGATACGCAGTATTTT. It is translated as CASVRDLNTDTQYF.

This chain connects TRBV4-3 to TRBJ2-5; 11 nucleotides align to TRBD2. J was trimmed by 4 bases and V by 1 base; bases with no gene match: 14. The CDR3 consists of 19 residues. The germline V gene has CDR1 LGHNA and CDR2 YSLEER. CDR3 protein: CASSQGRFLAGGPGETQYF. In DNA form, the CDR3 reads TGCGCCAGCAGCCAAGGTCGATTCCTAGCGGGAGGTCCGGGAGAGACCCAGTACTTC.

This chain joins TRBV6-5 and TRBJ2-1, with D possibly matching TRBD2 (6 bases). There are 16 residues in the CDR3. Germline V gene lookup returns CDR1 MNHEY and CDR2 SVGAGI. V was cut by 2 bases and J by 3 bases, with 14 bases left in between. In DNA form, the CDR3 reads TGTGCCAGCAGTTACACTAGCCAGGGAAGCTACAATGAGCAGTTCTTC. It codes for CASSYTSQGSYNEQFF.

The chain is built from TRBV30 and TRBJ2-7; D possibly corresponds to TRBD1 (6 bases). The germline CDR1 and CDR2 sequences are GTSNPN and SVGIG (reference sequence). CDR3 size: 12 residues. Trimming shortened V by 2 bases and J by 5 bases, and 10 bases separated the two germline ends. As DNA, the CDR3 is TGTGCCTGGAGTCGAGGGGGTAACGAGCAGTACTTC. Protein: CAWSRGGNEQYF.

The CDR3 here is CASSPDRGPNEKLFF. CDR3 DNA: TGTGCCAGCAGCCCCGACCGGGGTCCTAATGAAAAACTGTTTTTT. J is TRBJ1-4 and V is TRBV5-4; the D is unclear. Trimming took off 4 bases at V and 3 bases at J, with 13 bases between the two ends. The CDR3 totals 15 residues. The germline V gene has CDR1 SGHNT and CDR2 YYREEE (reference sequence). Using reference TRBV5-4 and TRBJ1-4 for the parts outside the CDR3, the full variable domain is ETGVTQSPTHLIKTRGQQVTLRCSSQSGHNTVSWYQQALGQGPQFIFQYYREEENGRGNFPPRFSGLQFPNYSSELNVNALELDDSALYLCASSPDRGPNEKLFFGSGTQLSVL.

Of note for this clone: Other DNA sequences from this sample encode an identical CDR3 as well. The rearrangement joins TRBV28 to TRBJ1-2; tentative D call: TRBD1 (6 bases). Trimming shortened V by 6 bases and J by 8 bases, and 13 bases separated the two germline ends. The CDR3 is 12 residues long. Germline values: CDR1 MDHEN, CDR2 SYDVKM. For the CDR3, the DNA is TGTGCCAGCAGGCGGGGGGCGCGGGGCTACACCTTC. Translating gives CASRRGARGYTF.

V usage is TRBV7-7 and J usage is TRBJ2-1; D might be TRBD1 (5 bases). Per the germline V gene, CDR1 is SSHAT and CDR2 is FNYEAQ (reference sequence). V dropped 1 base and J dropped 7 bases, with 14 bases sitting between them. The CDR3 has 15 residues. The CDR3, as DNA: TGTGCCAGCAGCTTAGACCCCTCAGGGAAGAATGAGCAGTTCTTC. Translating gives CASSLDPSGKNEQFF.

V usage is TRBV5-1 and J usage is TRBJ2-3, with D hard to call. This CDR3 comprises 18 residues. Trimming cost V 0 bases and J 0 bases, with 17 bases left between them. Germline V gene lookup returns CDR1 SGHRS and CDR2 YFSETQ. The CDR3 DNA sequence: TGCGCCAGCAGCTTGGTTAGCACCCTAATAACTAGCACAGATACGCAGTATTTT. Its protein is CASSLVSTLITSTDTQYF. The variable domain in full, completed from reference TRBV5-1 and TRBJ2-3, reads KAGVTQTPRYLIKTRGQQVTLSCSPISGHRSVSWYQQTPGQGLQFLFEYFSETQRNKGNFPGRFSGRQFSNSRSEMNVSTLELGDSALYLCASSLVSTLITSTDTQYFGPGTRLTVL.

The V call is TRBV28, the J call TRBJ2-2; maybe TRBD1 (6 bases). The CDR3 loop spans 14 amino acids. V was trimmed by 9 bases and J by 7 bases, leaving 18 bases between them. Germline V gene sequence: CDR1 MDHEN, CDR2 SYDVKM. CDR3 in amino acids: CASKAPGDGGELFF. CDR3 nucleotides: TGTGCCAGTAAGGCCCCAGGGGATGGCGGGGAGCTGTTTTTT.

The gene calls are TRBV4-2 and TRBJ2-1; D perhaps matches TRBD2 (5 bases). V lost 1 base and J lost 6, with 16 bases in between. CDR1 LGHNA and CDR2 YNFKEQ come from the germline V gene. The length of the CDR3 is 16 residues. CDR3 nucleotide sequence: TGTGCCAGCAGCCAAGTGCTTCGGCTAGCCCTCAATGAGCAGTTCTTC. This encodes CASSQVLRLALNEQFF.

The CDR3 sequence: CASSLSSGAGQETQYF. In nucleotides, the CDR3 is TGTGCCAGCAGTTTATCTTCAGGGGCGGGCCAAGAGACCCAGTACTTC. The rearrangement joins TRBV28 to TRBJ2-5; D possibly corresponds to TRBD1 (6 bases). The V gene lost 1 base and the J gene lost 1 base, with 13 bases spanning the gap. The CDR3 totals 16 residues. Germline V gene lookup returns CDR1 MDHEN and CDR2 SYDVKM. The whole variable domain, remainder taken from reference TRBV28 and TRBJ2-5, is DVKVTQSSRYLVKRTGEKVFLECVQDMDHENMFWYRQDPGLGLRLIYFSYDVKMKEKGDIPEGYSVSREKKERFSLILESASTNQTSMYLCASSLSSGAGQETQYFGPGTRLLVL.

The genes are TRBV7-3 and TRBJ1-1; no definite D call. CDR1 is SGHTA, CDR2 FQGTGA, per germline. This CDR3 is 16 amino acids long. The V gene lost 3 bases and the J gene lost 10 bases, with 24 bases spanning the gap. The CDR3 region has the DNA TGTGCCAGCAGCTTCAAACTCACGGGCCTCCCGCCGCCAGCTTTCTTT. Amino acid sequence: CASSFKLTGLPPPAFF.

The rearrangement joins TRBV11-3 to TRBJ2-1; D gene uncertain. The germline V and J ends were trimmed by 4 bases and 8 bases, with 6 bases remaining between them. Germline V lookup: CDR1 SGHNT, CDR2 YENEEA. This CDR3 spans 11 amino acids. CDR3 sequence reads: CASSSSDEQFF. CDR3 DNA sequence: TGTGCCAGCAGCTCGTCCGATGAGCAGTTCTTC.

The V and J genes are TRBV27 and TRBJ2-2; D gene ambiguous. The CDR3 covers 16 residues. Trimming shortened V by 3 bases and J by 5 bases, and 16 bases separated the two germline ends. From germline, CDR1 is MNHEY and CDR2 SMNVEV (reference sequence). CDR3 bases: TGTGCCAGCAGTTTTGGCAGGTCAAGGATGACCGGGGAGCTGTTTTTT. It yields the protein CASSFGRSRMTGELFF.

The chain recombines TRBV15 with TRBJ1-5; TRBD1 might be the D (6 bases). The V gene's germline CDR1 is LNHNV and CDR2 YYDKDF (reference sequence). V was cut by 7 bases and J by 3 bases, with 10 bases left in between. This CDR3 has 13 amino acids. DNA of the CDR3: TGTGCCACCAATCAGGGGTACAATCAGCCCCAGCATTTT. This encodes CATNQGYNQPQHF. Together with reference TRBV15 and TRBJ1-5, the CDR3 gives the full variable domain: DAMVIQNPRYQVTQFGKPVTLSCSQTLNHNVMYWYQQKSSQAPKLLFHYYDKDFNNEADTPDNFQSRRPNTSFCFLDIRSPGLGDTAMYLCATNQGYNQPQHFGDGTRLSIL.

The chain combines TRBV30 with TRBJ2-1, with TRBD2 as a possible D gene (6 bases). CDR1 is GTSNPN, CDR2 SVGIG, per germline (reference sequence). CDR3 length equals 14 residues. V lost 4 bases and J 2 bases, leaving 12 bases between the germline ends. The CDR3 loop reads CAWTGGSPYNEQFF. DNA of the CDR3: TGTGCCTGGACCGGGGGAAGCCCCTACAATGAGCAGTTCTTC.

The chain joins TRBV19 to TRBJ2-5; D might be TRBD1 (5 bases). The germline CDR1 and CDR2 sequences are LNHDA and SQIVND (reference sequence). Trimming removed 5 bases at V and 3 bases at J, with 13 bases between. CDR3 length: 14 amino acids. In DNA form, the CDR3 reads TGTGCCAGTAGTGTGAGCCAGGGCAAAGAGACCCAGTACTTC. This sequence encodes CASSVSQGKETQYF.

Note on this clone: Different DNA sequences within this sample yield the same CDR3. This chain connects TRBV6-1 to TRBJ1-1, with TRBD1 matching 9 bases. Germline lookup yields CDR1 MNHNS and CDR2 SASEGT. This CDR3 comprises 13 residues. Trimming removed 6 bases from V and 3 bases from J; junction bases left unmatched: 2. CDR3 bases: TGTGCCAGCAGGGGACAGGGAGACACTGAAGCTTTCTTT. Protein: CASRGQGDTEAFF.

This clone has only one observation. The gene calls are TRBV6-1 and TRBJ2-4; a possible D gene is TRBD1 (6 bases). This CDR3 contains 16 residues. Germline-derived CDR1 and CDR2 are MNHNS and SASEGT. The V gene lost 3 bases and the J gene lost 3 bases, with 15 bases spanning the gap. The CDR3 bases are TGTGCCAGCAGTGACCGTACGGGCAGGGGCAAAAACATTCAGTACTTC. This sequence encodes CASSDRTGRGKNIQYF.

The CDR3 DNA reads as TGTGCCAGCAGGCAACAGGGGAGGGGTGAAAAACTGTTTTTT. Residues: CASRQQGRGEKLFF. The chain couples TRBV2 to TRBJ1-4; TRBD1 matches at 7 bases. V trimming: 6 bases; J trimming: 7 bases; junction bases outside the gene matches: 8. Germline CDR1 and CDR2: SNHLY and FYNNEI. The CDR3 totals 14 residues.